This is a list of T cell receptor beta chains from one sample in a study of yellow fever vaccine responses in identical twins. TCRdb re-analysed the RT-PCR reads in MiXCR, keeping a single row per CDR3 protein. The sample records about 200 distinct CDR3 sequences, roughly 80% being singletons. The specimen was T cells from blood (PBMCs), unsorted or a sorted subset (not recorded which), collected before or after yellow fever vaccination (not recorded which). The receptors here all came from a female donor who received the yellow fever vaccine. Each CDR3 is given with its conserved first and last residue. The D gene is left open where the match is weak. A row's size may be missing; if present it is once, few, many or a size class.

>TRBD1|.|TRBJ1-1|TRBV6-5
TGTGCCAGCAGTTACGGACAGGAAATGAACACTGAAGCTTTCTTT
CASSYGQEMNTEAFF
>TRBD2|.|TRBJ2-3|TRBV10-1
TGCGCCAGCAGTGATCACACCGGACTAGCGGGGGATCCAGATACGCAGTATTTT
CASSDHTGLAGDPDTQYF
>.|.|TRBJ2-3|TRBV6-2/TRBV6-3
TGTGCCAGCAGCTCTCCGGGGATACTAGGAGATACGCAGTATTTT
CASSSPGILGDTQYF
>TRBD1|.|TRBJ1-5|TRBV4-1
TGCGCCAGCAGCCCACAAACGACAGGGTCTCAGCCCCAGCATTTT
CASSPQTTGSQPQHF
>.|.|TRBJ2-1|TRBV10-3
TGTGCCATCAGTGAGTCTAGTTGGGGCAATGAGCAGTTCTTC
CAISESSWGNEQFF
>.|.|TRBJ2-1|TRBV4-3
TGCGCCAGCAGCCAAGATGACGGGTCAGCGGGTAATGAGCAGTTCTTC
CASSQDDGSAGNEQFF
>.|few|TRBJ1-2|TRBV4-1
TGCGCCAGCAGCCAAGCCCCGGACGGAAACTATGGCTACACCTTC
CASSQAPDGNYGYTF
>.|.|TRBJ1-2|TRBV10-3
TGTGCCATCAGTGAATTCTATGGCTACACCTTC
CAISEFYGYTF
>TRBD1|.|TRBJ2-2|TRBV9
TGTGCCAGCAGCACGCGGACAGGGACCGGGGAGCTGTTTTTT
CASSTRTGTGELFF
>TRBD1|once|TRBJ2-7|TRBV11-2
TGTGCCAGCAGCTTTTCGTGGGACAGTGCCTACGAGCAGTACTTC
CASSFSWDSAYEQYF
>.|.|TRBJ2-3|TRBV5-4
TGTGCCAGCAGCTTCGGGAGCGATACGCAGTATTTT
CASSFGSDTQYF
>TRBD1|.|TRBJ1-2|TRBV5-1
TGCGCCAGCAGCTTAGAAGGGGGCGCGGGTGGCTACACCTTC
CASSLEGGAGGYTF
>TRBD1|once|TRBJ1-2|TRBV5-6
TGTGCCAGCAGCGGCGCCGGGACAGGCCCCTATGGCTACACCTTC
CASSGAGTGPYGYTF
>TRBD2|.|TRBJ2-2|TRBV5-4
TGTGCCAGCAGCTTGGGGGCTAGCGGGTACACCGGGGAGCTGTTTTTT
CASSLGASGYTGELFF
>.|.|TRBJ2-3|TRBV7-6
TGTGCCAGCAGCTCCGGGAGCACAGATACGCAGTATTTT
CASSSGSTDTQYF